This TCR beta chain appears in the sequencing data of a study of T cell responses to AZD1222 COVID-19 vaccine. Whole-study findings and limits: In a largely white British group with more females than males, clonal diversity was possibly underestimated.

About this clone: Its antigen is as yet unknown.

TCRdb's table, derived via immunoSEQ multiplex PCR, lists solely in-frame clones and lacks some. The sample holds roughly 80,000 clones; 85% to 90% are singletons and the top ten take 4.5% to 6%. Germline trimming cut 2 bases from V and 0 bases from J; bases unmatched to any gene: 3. The CDR3 is 16 residues long. The germline V gene has CDR1 MRHNA and CDR2 SNTAGT. This sequence originates from an adult in good health. V gene TRBV6-4 combines with J gene TRBJ2-3; 9 bases align to TRBD1. The material sequenced was peripheral blood, taken on day 0 of AZD1222 vaccination. The CDR3 loop is CASSDTGQGSTDTQYF. Written as DNA, the CDR3 is TGTGCCAGCAGTGACACGGGACAGGGAAGCACAGATACGCAGTATTTT.